This T cell receptor beta chain was documented in a study of identical twins. The length of the CDR3 is 15 residues. Template switching added a universal primer site, and cDNA bore unique molecular identifiers. In TCRdb, the 5' RACE reads were re-called with MiXCR into one record per CDR3 protein. Found here are about 1.7 million distinct CDR3 sequences, roughly 35% of them singletons; the top ten hold roughly 0.3%. Findings and caveats of the study: With abundant cord blood beta clonotypes, insertions were fewer; memory repertoires showed no such pattern.

A single count supports this clonotype. Antigen: not known. At one of its ends the junction is not consistent with the germline gene, which may arise from a read error. Sequenced sample: cord blood. The chain is built from TRBV12-3 or TRBV12-4 and TRBJ2-3; a weak D match, TRBD1 (6 bases). This receptor was obtained from a newborn girl in good health. CDR3 DNA: TGTGCCAGCCTTAGGGGGACGCCAAGCACAGATACGCGGTATTTT. This gives the protein CASLRGTPSTDTRYF.